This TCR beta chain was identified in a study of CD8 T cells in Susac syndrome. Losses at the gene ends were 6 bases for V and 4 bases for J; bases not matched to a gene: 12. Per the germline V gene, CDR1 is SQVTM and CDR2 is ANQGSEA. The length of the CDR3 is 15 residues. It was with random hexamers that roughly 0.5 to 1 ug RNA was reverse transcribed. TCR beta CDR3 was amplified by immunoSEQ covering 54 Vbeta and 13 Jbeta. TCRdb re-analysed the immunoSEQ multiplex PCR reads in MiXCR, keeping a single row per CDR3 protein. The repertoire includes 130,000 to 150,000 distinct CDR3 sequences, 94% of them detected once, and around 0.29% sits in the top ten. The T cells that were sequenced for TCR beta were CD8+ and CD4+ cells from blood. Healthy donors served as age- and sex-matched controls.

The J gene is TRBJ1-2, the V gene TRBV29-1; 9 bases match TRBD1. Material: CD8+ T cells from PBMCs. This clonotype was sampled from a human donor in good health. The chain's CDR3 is CSVRYRGRGGYGYTF. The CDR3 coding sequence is TGCAGCGTGAGGTACAGGGGGCGTGGTGGCTATGGCTACACCTTC.